These T cell receptor beta chains were read from a single sample in a study of CD8 T cells in ankylosing spondylitis. TCRdb processed the 5' RACE reads anew with MiXCR; each CDR3 protein has one entry. The sample lists roughly 40,000 distinct CDR3 sequences, less than 3.5% occurring once. The sequencing sample was made of blood, either unsorted or a sorted T cell fraction (not recorded which). Receptors were obtained from a male donor with ankylosing spondylitis or in good health (not recorded which). CDR3s include the opening cysteine and the closing phenylalanine or tryptophan. Each record gives: V gene, clone size, J gene, D gene, CDR3 protein, CDR3 DNA. A D gene is named only where the DNA matches it firmly. Clone size, where shown, is once, few, many, or a class for clones that have expanded.

TRBV9	many	TRBJ2-5	-	CASSVGGGLQETQYF	TGTGCCAGCAGCGTAGGCGGGGGCCTCCAAGAGACCCAGTACTTC
TRBV9	many	TRBJ2-1	TRBD2	CASSVSSGTYNEQFF	TGTGCCAGCAGCGTCTCTAGCGGGACCTACAATGAGCAGTTCTTC
TRBV9	many	TRBJ2-7	-	CASGRSSYEQYF	TGTGCCAGCGGACGGAGCTCCTACGAGCAGTACTTC
TRBV9	many	TRBJ2-5	TRBD2	CASSGFAGAETQYF	TGTGCCAGCAGCGGCTTCGCGGGAGCAGAGACCCAGTACTTC
TRBV9	many	TRBJ1-3	-	CASSVELSYPGNTIYF	TGTGCCAGCAGCGTAGAACTTTCCTACCCTGGAAACACCATATATTTT
TRBV9	many	TRBJ2-7	-	CASSVHTSFGEQYF	TGTGCCAGCAGCGTCCACACTAGTTTCGGCGAGCAGTACTTC
TRBV9	many	TRBJ2-1	TRBD2	CASGTSGPNEQFF	TGTGCCAGCGGGACTAGCGGCCCTAATGAGCAGTTCTTC
TRBV9	-	TRBJ1-3	-	CASSVGGSSGNTIYF	TGTGCCAGCAGCGTAGGGGGTAGCTCTGGAAACACCATATATTTT
TRBV9	many	TRBJ2-3	-	CASSPRSPSTDTQYF	TGTGCCAGCAGCCCCCGAAGTCCTAGCACAGATACGCAGTATTTT
TRBV9	many	TRBJ2-5	-	CASSRREGGETQYF	TGTGCCAGCAGCCGTCGAGAGGGGGGCGAGACCCAGTACTTC
TRBV9	many	TRBJ2-1	-	CASSYDNEQFF	TGTGCCAGCAGCTATGACAATGAGCAGTTCTTC